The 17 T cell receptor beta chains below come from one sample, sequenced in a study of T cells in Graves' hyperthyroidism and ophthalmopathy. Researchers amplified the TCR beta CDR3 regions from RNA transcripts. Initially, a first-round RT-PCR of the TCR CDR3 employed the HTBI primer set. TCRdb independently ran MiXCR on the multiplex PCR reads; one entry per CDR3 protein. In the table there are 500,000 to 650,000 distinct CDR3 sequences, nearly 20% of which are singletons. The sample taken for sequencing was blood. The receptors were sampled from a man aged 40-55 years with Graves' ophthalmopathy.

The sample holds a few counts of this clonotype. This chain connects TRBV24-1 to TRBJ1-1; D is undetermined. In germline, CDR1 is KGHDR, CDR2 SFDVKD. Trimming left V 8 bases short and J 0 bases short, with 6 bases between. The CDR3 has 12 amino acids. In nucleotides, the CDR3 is TGTGCCACCAAGGGCCTGAACACTGAAGCTTTCTTT. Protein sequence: CATKGLNTEAFF.

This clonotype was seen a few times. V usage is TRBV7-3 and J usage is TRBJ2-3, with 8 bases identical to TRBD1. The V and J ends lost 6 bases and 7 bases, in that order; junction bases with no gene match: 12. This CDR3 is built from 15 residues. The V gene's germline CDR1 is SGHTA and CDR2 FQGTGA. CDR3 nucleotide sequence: TGTGCCAGCAGACTAGACCCCCAGGGGGCAAATACGCAGTATTTT. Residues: CASRLDPQGANTQYF. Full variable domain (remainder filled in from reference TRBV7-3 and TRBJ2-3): GAGVSQTPSNKVTEKGKYVELRCDPISGHTALYWYRQSLGQGPEFLIYFQGTGAADDSGLPNDRFFAVRPEGSVSTLKIQRTERGDSAVYLCASRLDPQGANTQYFGPGTRLTVL.

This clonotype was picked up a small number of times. The CDR3, as DNA: TGTGCCAGCAGGTTTTCGTACACCGGGGAGCTGTTTTTT. Translation: CASRFSYTGELFF. The rearrangement links TRBV6-1 to TRBJ2-2; no firm D call. CDR1 and CDR2 (germline): MNHNS, SASEGT. The ends were cut back, 6 bases at V and 3 bases at J, with 8 bases in the middle. There are 13 residues in the CDR3.

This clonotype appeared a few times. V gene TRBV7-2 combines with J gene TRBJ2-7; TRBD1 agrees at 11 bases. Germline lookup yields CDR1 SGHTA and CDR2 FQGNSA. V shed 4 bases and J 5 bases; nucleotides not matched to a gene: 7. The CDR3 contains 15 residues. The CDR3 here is CASSYRTGGYNEQYF. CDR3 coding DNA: TGTGCCAGCAGCTACAGGACAGGGGGCTATAACGAGCAGTACTTC. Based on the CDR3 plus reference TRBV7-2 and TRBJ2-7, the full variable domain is GAGVSQSPSNKVTEKGKDVELRCDPISGHTALYWYRQSLGQGLEFLIYFQGNSAPDKSGLPSDRFSAERTGGSVSTLTIQRTQQEDSAVYLCASSYRTGGYNEQYFGPGTRLTVT.

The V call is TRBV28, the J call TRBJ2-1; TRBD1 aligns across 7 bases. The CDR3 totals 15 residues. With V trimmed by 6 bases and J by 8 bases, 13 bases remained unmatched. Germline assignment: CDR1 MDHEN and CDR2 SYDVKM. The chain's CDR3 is CASSPGTDNRDEQFF. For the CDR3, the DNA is TGTGCCAGCAGCCCCGGGACAGATAATAGGGATGAGCAGTTCTTC.

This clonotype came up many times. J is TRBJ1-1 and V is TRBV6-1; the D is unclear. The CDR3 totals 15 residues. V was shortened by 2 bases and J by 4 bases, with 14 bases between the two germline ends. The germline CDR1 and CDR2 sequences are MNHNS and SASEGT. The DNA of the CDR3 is TGTGCCAGCAGTGAAAGGATGGCCACGAGCACTGAAGCTTTCTTT. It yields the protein CASSERMATSTEAFF.

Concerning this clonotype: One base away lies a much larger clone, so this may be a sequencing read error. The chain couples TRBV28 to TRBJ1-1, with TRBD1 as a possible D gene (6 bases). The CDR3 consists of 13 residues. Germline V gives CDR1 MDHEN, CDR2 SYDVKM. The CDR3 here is CASGFSGTLEAFF. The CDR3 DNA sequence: TGTGCCAGCGGTTTCTCCGGGACACTTGAAGCTTTCTTT.

The CDR3 nucleotides are TGTGCCAGCAGTTTTAGGGGACAGGAAAACTATGGCTACACCTTC. Its protein is CASSFRGQENYGYTF. The chain joins TRBV12-3 or TRBV12-4 to TRBJ1-2; 8 nucleotides align to TRBD1. The CDR3 is 15 residues long. Germline trimming cut 3 bases from V and 2 bases from J; bases unmatched to any gene: 5.

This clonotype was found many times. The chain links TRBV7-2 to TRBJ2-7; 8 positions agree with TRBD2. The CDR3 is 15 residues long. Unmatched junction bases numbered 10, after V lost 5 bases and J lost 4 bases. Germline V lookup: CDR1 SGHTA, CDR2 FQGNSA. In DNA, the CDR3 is TGTGCCAGCAGCCCCGACGGGGGGGGACGGTACGAGCAGTACTTC. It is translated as CASSPDGGGRYEQYF. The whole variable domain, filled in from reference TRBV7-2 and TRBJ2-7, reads GAGVSQSPSNKVTEKGKDVELRCDPISGHTALYWYRQSLGQGLEFLIYFQGNSAPDKSGLPSDRFSAERTGGSVSTLTIQRTQQEDSAVYLCASSPDGGGRYEQYFGPGTRLTVT.

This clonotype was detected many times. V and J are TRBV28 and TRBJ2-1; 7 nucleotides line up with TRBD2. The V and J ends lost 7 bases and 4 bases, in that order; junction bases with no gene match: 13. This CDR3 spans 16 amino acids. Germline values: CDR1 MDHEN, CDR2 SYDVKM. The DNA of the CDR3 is TGTGCCAGCATCAAATCAGCGGGGACGGTGTACAATGAGCAGTTCTTC. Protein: CASIKSAGTVYNEQFF.

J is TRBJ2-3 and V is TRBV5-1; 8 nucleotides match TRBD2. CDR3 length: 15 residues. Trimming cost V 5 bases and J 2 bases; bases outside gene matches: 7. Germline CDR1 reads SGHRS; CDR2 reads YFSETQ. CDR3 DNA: TGCGCCAGCAGTCCCGGGACTAGTCTCACAGATACGCAGTATTTT. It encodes CASSPGTSLTDTQYF.

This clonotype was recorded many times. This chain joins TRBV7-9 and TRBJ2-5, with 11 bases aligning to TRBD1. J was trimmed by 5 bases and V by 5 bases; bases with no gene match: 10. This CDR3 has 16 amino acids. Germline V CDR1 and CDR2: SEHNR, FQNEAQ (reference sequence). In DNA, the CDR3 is TGTGCCAGCAGCGGGGACAGGGGGTTGAACCTGGAGACCCAGTACTTC. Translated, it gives CASSGDRGLNLETQYF.

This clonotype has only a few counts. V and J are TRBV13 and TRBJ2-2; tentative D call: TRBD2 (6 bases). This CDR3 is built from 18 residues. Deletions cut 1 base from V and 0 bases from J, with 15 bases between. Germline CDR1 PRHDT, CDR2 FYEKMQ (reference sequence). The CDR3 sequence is CASSLEDLGGPNTGELFF. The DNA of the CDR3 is TGTGCCAGCAGCTTAGAAGATTTGGGGGGTCCGAACACCGGGGAGCTGTTTTTT.

CDR3 bases: TGTGCCAGCAGCTTAAACCCCTCCGAAAAACTGTTTTTT. It is translated as CASSLNPSEKLFF. The genes are TRBV13 and TRBJ1-4; D gene uncertain. Trimming took 2 bases from V and 8 from J, leaving 9 bases between them. This CDR3 contains 13 residues. The germline V gene has CDR1 PRHDT and CDR2 FYEKMQ (reference sequence). Using reference TRBV13 and TRBJ1-4 for the parts outside the CDR3, the full variable domain is AAGVIQSPRHLIKEKRETATLKCYPIPRHDTVYWYQQGPGQDPQFLISFYEKMQSDKGSIPDRFSAQQFSDYHSELNMSSLELGDSALYFCASSLNPSEKLFFGSGTQLSVL.

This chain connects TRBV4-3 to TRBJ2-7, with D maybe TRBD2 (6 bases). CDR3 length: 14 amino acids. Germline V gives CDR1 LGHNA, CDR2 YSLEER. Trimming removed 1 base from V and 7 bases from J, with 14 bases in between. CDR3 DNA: TGCGCCAGCAGCCAAGGGAGGGCAGGGAGGGAGCAGTACTTC. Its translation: CASSQGRAGREQYF.

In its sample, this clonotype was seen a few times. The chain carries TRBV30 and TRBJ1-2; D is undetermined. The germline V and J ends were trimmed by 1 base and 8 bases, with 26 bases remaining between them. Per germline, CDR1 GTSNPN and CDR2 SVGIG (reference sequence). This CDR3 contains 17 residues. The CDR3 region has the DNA TGTGCCTGGAGTGGGCAGACACGACTGCCTACCACGGGGGGCTACACCTTC. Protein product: CAWSGQTRLPTTGGYTF.

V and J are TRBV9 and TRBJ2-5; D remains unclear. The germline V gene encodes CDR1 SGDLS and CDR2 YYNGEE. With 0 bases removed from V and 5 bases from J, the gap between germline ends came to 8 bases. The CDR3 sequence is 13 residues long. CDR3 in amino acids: CASSVGTDETQYF. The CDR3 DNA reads TGTGCCAGCAGCGTAGGGACGGATGAGACCCAGTACTTC.